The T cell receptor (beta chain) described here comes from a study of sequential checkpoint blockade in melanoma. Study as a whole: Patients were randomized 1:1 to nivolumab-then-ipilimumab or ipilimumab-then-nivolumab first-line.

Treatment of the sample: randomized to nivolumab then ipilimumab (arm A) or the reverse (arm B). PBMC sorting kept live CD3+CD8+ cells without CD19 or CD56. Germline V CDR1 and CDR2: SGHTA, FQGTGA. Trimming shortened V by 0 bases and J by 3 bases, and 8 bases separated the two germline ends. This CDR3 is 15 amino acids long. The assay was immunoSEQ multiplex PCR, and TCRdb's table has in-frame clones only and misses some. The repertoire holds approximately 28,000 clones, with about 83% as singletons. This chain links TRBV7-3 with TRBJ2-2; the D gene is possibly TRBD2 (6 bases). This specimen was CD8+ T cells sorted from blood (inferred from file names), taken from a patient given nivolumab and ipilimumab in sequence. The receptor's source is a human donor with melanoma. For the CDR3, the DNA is TGTGCCAGCAGCTTAACTAGCGGAGACACCGGGGAGCTGTTTTTT. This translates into CASSLTSGDTGELFF.